A single sample is the source of the 26 T cell receptor beta chains below, sequenced in a study of T cells in Graves' hyperthyroidism and ophthalmopathy. The TCR beta CDR3 regions underwent amplification using RNA transcripts as the source. The HTBI primer set drove a first-round RT-PCR of the TCR CDR3. TCRdb re-called the multiplex PCR reads with MiXCR, one entry per CDR3 protein. Of about 360,000 distinct CDR3 sequences in the sample, less than 15% were seen once. Material for sequencing was blood. All receptors come from a woman aged 18 to 35 with Graves' hyperthyroidism.

This clonotype has a handful of counts. The DNA of the CDR3 is TGTGCCATCAGTGACGGGGCAGGGGGCGATGAGCAGTTCTTC. Translating gives CAISDGAGGDEQFF. This chain uses TRBV10-3 with TRBJ2-1, with 8 bases matching TRBD1. V was clipped by 3 bases and J by 8 bases; unmatched bases: 6. CDR1 is ENHRY, CDR2 SYGVKD, per germline. The CDR3 length is 14 residues.

The V call is TRBV19, the J call TRBJ2-7, with D perhaps matching TRBD2 (6 bases). The CDR3 is 15 amino acids. Trimming removed 4 bases from V and 7 bases from J, with 20 bases in between. Germline CDR1 LNHDA, CDR2 SQIVND (reference sequence). This CDR3 reads CASSRGLQRADEQYF. In DNA, the CDR3 is TGTGCCAGTAGTAGGGGCCTCCAGCGGGCGGATGAGCAGTACTTC.

This clonotype was recorded many times. The genes are TRBV6-1 and TRBJ1-5; 8 nucleotides agree with TRBD1. The V gene end was trimmed by 6 bases and the J gene end by 0 bases; junction bases not matched to a gene: 10. The CDR3 runs 17 residues. CDR1 and CDR2 from the germline V gene are MNHNS and SASEGT. CDR3 sequence reads: CASRRNTGGSSNQPQHF. The CDR3 coding sequence is TGTGCCAGCAGACGTAACACAGGGGGGTCTAGCAATCAGCCCCAGCATTTT.

The chain couples TRBV5-1 to TRBJ2-3; maybe TRBD2 (6 bases). Germline V gives CDR1 SGHRS, CDR2 YFSETQ. There are 15 residues in the CDR3. Trimming took off 2 bases at V and 6 bases at J, with 16 bases between the two ends. Here the CDR3 DNA reads TGCGCCAGCAGCTTAGGGACTGCTCCCGGCGATACGCAGTATTTT. This gives the protein CASSLGTAPGDTQYF.

This clonotype appeared many times. This sequence joins TRBV12-3 or TRBV12-4 and TRBJ1-3; perhaps TRBD1 as D (5 bases). This CDR3 is 14 amino acids long. The V end was cut by 5 bases, the J end by 4 bases, with 12 bases between. The CDR3 DNA reads TGTGCCAGCAGTCTACACGACAGCGGAAACACCATATATTTT. Translation: CASSLHDSGNTIYF.

This clonotype was found many times. DNA of the CDR3: TGTGCCAGCACCATTGGGACATTGGGAAACACCATATATTTT. Its protein is CASTIGTLGNTIYF. V usage is TRBV12-3 or TRBV12-4 and J usage is TRBJ1-3; D perhaps matches TRBD1 (6 bases). Trimming cost V 7 bases and J 4 bases, with 14 bases left between them. This CDR3 is 14 amino acids long.

This clonotype showed up many times. This chain links TRBV24-1 with TRBJ2-1; 8 bases line up with TRBD2. Unmatched junction bases numbered 5, after V lost 2 bases and J lost 0 bases. Germline V gene sequence: CDR1 KGHDR, CDR2 SFDVKD. The CDR3 loop spans 17 amino acids. The CDR3 DNA reads as TGTGCCACCAGTGATTCCCGGGGGGGAAGCTCCTACAATGAGCAGTTCTTC. This codes for CATSDSRGGSSYNEQFF.

In this sample, this clonotype turned up a few times. Possible read error: a much larger clone is one base away. Because the CDR3 is missing its conserved closing phenylalanine or tryptophan, this is likely a read error. The chain carries TRBV6-2 or TRBV6-3 and TRBJ1-2; 10 positions match TRBD1. V shed 10 bases, J shed 3 bases, and the junction held 2 bases outside the gene matches. Per germline, CDR1 MNHEY and CDR2 SVGEGT. The CDR3 has 12 residues. This CDR3 is CATGQGDYGYTL. CDR3 bases: TGTGCCACCGGACAGGGGGACTATGGCTACACCTTA.

This clonotype was seen ten or more times. The chain links TRBV6-5 to TRBJ1-5, with 9 bases lining up with TRBD1. Germline values: CDR1 MNHEY, CDR2 SVGAGI. CDR3 length: 16 residues. Trimming cost V 4 bases and J 5 bases; bases outside gene matches: 9. DNA for the CDR3: TGTGCCAGCAGTTCACTCCCGGGACAGGGTTATCAGCCCCAGCATTTT. It specifies CASSSLPGQGYQPQHF.

This clonotype has only one observation. The chain joins TRBV30 to TRBJ2-3, with D possibly called TRBD1 or TRBD2 (6 bases each). There are 13 residues in the CDR3. Trimming pared 4 bases from V and 6 bases from J, leaving 14 bases between. Germline V gene data show CDR1 as GTSNPN and CDR2 as SVGIG (reference sequence). CDR3 DNA sequence: TGTGCCTGGACCCGAGGGGGGACGGATACGCAGTATTTT. Translation gives CAWTRGGTDTQYF.

In DNA form, the CDR3 reads TGCGCCAGCAGACCCCGGGACAGGGGCTACGAGCAGTACTTC. This codes for CASRPRDRGYEQYF. This chain connects TRBV5-1 to TRBJ2-7; 10 nucleotides align to TRBD1. Per the germline V gene, CDR1 is SGHRS and CDR2 is YFSETQ. V shed 5 bases, J shed 3 bases, and the junction held 5 bases outside the gene matches. The CDR3 runs to 14 residues.

This clonotype was seen many times. The chain joins TRBV24-1 to TRBJ2-1; 11 bases line up with TRBD2. CDR1 KGHDR and CDR2 SFDVKD come from the germline V gene. CDR3 size: 17 residues. V dropped 0 bases and J dropped 4; count of bases not matched to a gene: 4. The CDR3 loop reads CATSDLQVAGGYNEQFF. The CDR3 nucleotides are TGTGCCACCAGTGATTTGCAAGTAGCGGGAGGGTACAATGAGCAGTTCTTC.

DNA for the CDR3: TGTGCCAGCTCACCACCGGGACTGACTTACCGCCCGTTCTTC. Translation: CASSPPGLTYRPFF. The rearrangement joins TRBV18 to TRBJ2-1, with D maybe TRBD2 (6 bases). The CDR3 consists of 14 residues. Germline CDR1 KGHSH, CDR2 LQKENI. Deletions cut 0 bases from V and 15 bases from J, with 18 bases between.

A remark on this clonotype: A read error may explain this, as a much larger clone is one base away. This CDR3 fails to terminate in the conserved phenylalanine or tryptophan, so it likely reflects a read error. The chain couples TRBV28 to TRBJ1-1; the D is unclear. Trimming removed 6 bases from V and 3 bases from J, with 5 bases in between. The germline V gene has CDR1 MDHEN and CDR2 SYDVKM. The CDR3 contains 11 residues. The CDR3 reads CASRWDTEAFL. CDR3 DNA sequence: TGTGCCAGCAGGTGGGACACTGAAGCTTTCCTT.

This clonotype was detected ten times or more. The genes are TRBV18 and TRBJ2-5, with 9 positions matching TRBD2. Germline CDR1 reads KGHSH; CDR2 reads LQKENI. J was trimmed by 0 bases and V by 3 bases; bases with no gene match: 2. This CDR3 contains 15 residues. The CDR3 bases are TGTGCCAGCTCACCGACTAGCGGCAACCAAGAGACCCAGTACTTC. It is translated as CASSPTSGNQETQYF.

The table lists this clonotype with a few counts. The chain joins TRBV27 to TRBJ2-1; TRBD2 matches 10 bases. The CDR3 extends over 15 amino acids. The V gene's germline CDR1 is MNHEY and CDR2 SMNVEV (reference sequence). Losses at the gene ends were 2 bases for V and 8 bases for J; bases not matched to a gene: 6. The CDR3 bases are TGTGCCAGCAGTTTACTAGCGGGGGTCCCCCATGAGCAGTTCTTC. Its protein product is CASSLLAGVPHEQFF.

This clonotype was picked up many times. This chain links TRBV27 with TRBJ2-1; no definite D call. Trimming left V 6 bases short and J 7 bases short, with 10 bases between. Germline values: CDR1 MNHEY, CDR2 SMNVEV (reference sequence). The length of the CDR3 is 12 residues. The CDR3 sequence: CASSLGPNEQFF. The CDR3 DNA reads TGTGCCAGCAGCCTGGGTCCGAATGAGCAGTTCTTC.

The chain uses TRBV15 and TRBJ2-5, with D possibly TRBD1 on 5 matching bases. CDR1 is LNHNV, CDR2 YYDKDF, per germline (reference sequence). The CDR3 loop spans 15 amino acids. V was trimmed by 0 bases and J by 4 bases, leaving 12 bases between them. CDR3 in amino acids: CATSRDSGQGETQYF. DNA of the CDR3: TGTGCCACCAGCAGAGATTCAGGGCAGGGAGAGACCCAGTACTTC.

The rearrangement joins TRBV3-1 to TRBJ2-1; tentative D call: TRBD2 (6 bases). Trimming removed 5 bases from V and 12 bases from J, with 14 bases in between. In germline, CDR1 is LGHDT, CDR2 YNNKEL (reference sequence). CDR3 length equals 12 residues. The CDR3 region is CASSTRRVGQFF. CDR3 sequence (DNA): TGTGCCAGCAGCACCCGGAGGGTTGGGCAGTTCTTC.

This clonotype showed up just a few times. The chain employs TRBV7-8 and TRBJ1-5, with D maybe TRBD1 (5 bases). This CDR3 spans 16 amino acids. V gave up 4 bases and J gave up 9 bases, with 22 bases separating them. In germline, CDR1 is SGHVS, CDR2 FQNEAQ. The CDR3 protein is CASSSLRGGAGGPQHF. DNA of the CDR3: TGTGCCAGCAGCTCCTTGAGGGGCGGGGCCGGCGGGCCCCAGCATTTT.

In this sample, this clonotype turned up many times. The CDR3 here is CASSLRQEETQYF. CDR3 in DNA: TGTGCCAGCAGCCTGCGACAGGAGGAGACCCAGTACTTC. The chain employs TRBV7-2 and TRBJ2-5; TRBD1 might be the D (6 bases). The V and J ends lost 5 bases and 5 bases respectively, with 12 bases between them. The CDR3 extends over 13 amino acids. Germline CDR1 SGHTA, CDR2 FQGNSA. The full variable domain, its missing parts supplied by reference TRBV7-2 and TRBJ2-5, is GAGVSQSPSNKVTEKGKDVELRCDPISGHTALYWYRQSLGQGLEFLIYFQGNSAPDKSGLPSDRFSAERTGGSVSTLTIQRTQQEDSAVYLCASSLRQEETQYFGPGTRLLVL.

In this sample, this clonotype turned up many times. The V gene is TRBV20-1, the J gene TRBJ2-7, with 8 bases fitting TRBD2. The CDR3 loop spans 15 amino acids. Germline V lookup: CDR1 DFQATT, CDR2 SNEGSKA (reference sequence). V shed 5 bases and J 2 bases; nucleotides not matched to a gene: 11. CDR3 DNA: TGCAGTGCTTTAATGGGGCGGGAGGCGACCTACGAGCAGTACTTC. Translation gives CSALMGREATYEQYF.

This clonotype was picked up many times. The J gene is TRBJ2-7, the V gene TRBV20-1; the D gene is possibly TRBD1 (6 bases). The CDR3 covers 14 residues. The germline CDR1 and CDR2 sequences are DFQATT and SNEGSKA (reference sequence). The V end lost 1 base, the J end lost 1 base, and 11 bases lay between the germline ends. DNA of the CDR3: TGCAGTGCTAGAGTGGGGGCTCTTTCCTACGAGCAGTACTTC. Encoded protein: CSARVGALSYEQYF.

This clonotype occurred many times. The germline gene is not matched at one end of the junction; a read error may be the cause. The chain couples TRBV12-3 or TRBV12-4 to TRBJ1-1; no clear D. CDR3 length: 14 amino acids. The CDR3 protein is CASSLMAGNAEAFF. As DNA, the CDR3 is TGTGCCAGCAGTTTAATGGCCGGGAACGCTGAAGCTTTCTTT.

The genes are TRBV6-2 or TRBV6-3 and TRBJ2-2; TRBD2 aligns across 8 bases. CDR1 and CDR2 (germline): MNHEY, SVGEGT. The V gene end was trimmed by 0 bases and the J gene end by 1 base; junction bases not matched to a gene: 4. The CDR3 has 17 amino acids. The CDR3 loop is CASSYSSGGLNTGELFF. The DNA for the CDR3 is TGTGCCAGCAGTTACTCGTCGGGAGGGTTGAACACCGGGGAGCTGTTTTTT.

This clonotype was observed many times. The chain recombines TRBV28 with TRBJ2-7; 9 nucleotides line up with TRBD1. Germline V lookup: CDR1 MDHEN, CDR2 SYDVKM. This CDR3 has 15 amino acids. V shed 5 bases, J shed 4 bases, and the junction held 9 bases outside the gene matches. The CDR3 is CASSGPDRGYYEQYF. The CDR3 DNA reads TGTGCCAGCAGTGGACCAGACAGGGGGTATTACGAGCAGTACTTC.